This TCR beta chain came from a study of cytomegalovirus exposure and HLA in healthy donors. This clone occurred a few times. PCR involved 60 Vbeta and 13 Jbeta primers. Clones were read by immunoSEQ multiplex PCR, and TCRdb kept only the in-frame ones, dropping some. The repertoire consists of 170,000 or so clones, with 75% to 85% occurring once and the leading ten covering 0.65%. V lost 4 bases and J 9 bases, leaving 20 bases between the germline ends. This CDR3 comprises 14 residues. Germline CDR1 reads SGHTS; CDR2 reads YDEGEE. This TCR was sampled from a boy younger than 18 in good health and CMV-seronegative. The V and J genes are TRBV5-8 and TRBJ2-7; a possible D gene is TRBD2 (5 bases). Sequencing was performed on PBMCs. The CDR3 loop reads CASSQPLGRDRQYF. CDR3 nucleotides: TGTGCCAGCAGCCAACCTTTGGGTCGGGATAGGCAGTACTTC.